Sequencing of this T cell receptor beta chain was carried out in a study of response to subunit inactivated influenza vaccine. Study-wide results and caveats: Authors suggested that a seasonal influenza vaccination recruits few new T cells each time.

As to this clonotype: Antigen unknown.

TCRdb used MiXCR to reprocess the RT-PCR reads, holding one entry per CDR3 protein. Of hundreds of thousands of distinct CDR3 sequences in the sample, around a sixth were seen once. The source of this sequence is a man in his fifties or sixties who received an inactivated influenza vaccine. Specimen: PBMCs from blood, collected roughly 12 days after vaccination.

The CDR3 bases are TGTGCCAGCAGCAAGGGACCCGTAGTGGAGACCCAGTACTTC. Amino acids: CASSKGPVVETQYF. This chain connects TRBV11-2 to TRBJ2-5, with D tentatively TRBD1 or TRBD2 (5 bases each). This CDR3 comprises 14 residues. Trimming took off 5 bases at V and 5 bases at J, with 15 bases between the two ends. CDR1 and CDR2 from the germline V gene are SGHAT and FQNNGV. Full variable domain (outside the CDR3, taken from reference TRBV11-2 and TRBJ2-5): EAGVAQSPRYKIIEKRQSVAFWCNPISGHATLYWYQQILGQGPKLLIQFQNNGVVDDSQLPKDRFSAERLKGVDSTLKIQPAKLEDSAVYLCASSKGPVVETQYFGPGTRLLVL.